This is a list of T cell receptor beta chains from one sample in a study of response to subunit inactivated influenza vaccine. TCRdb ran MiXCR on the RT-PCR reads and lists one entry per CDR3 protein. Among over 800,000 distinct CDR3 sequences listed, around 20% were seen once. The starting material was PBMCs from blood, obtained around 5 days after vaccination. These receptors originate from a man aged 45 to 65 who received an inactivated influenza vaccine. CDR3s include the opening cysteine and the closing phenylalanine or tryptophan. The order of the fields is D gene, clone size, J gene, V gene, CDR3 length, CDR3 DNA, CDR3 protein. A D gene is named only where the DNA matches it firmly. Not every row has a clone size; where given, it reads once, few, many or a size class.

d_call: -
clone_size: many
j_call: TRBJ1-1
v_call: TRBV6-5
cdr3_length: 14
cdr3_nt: TGTGCCAGCAGTTACCTCCAGAGGAACACTGAAGCTTTCTTT
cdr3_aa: CASSYLQRNTEAFF

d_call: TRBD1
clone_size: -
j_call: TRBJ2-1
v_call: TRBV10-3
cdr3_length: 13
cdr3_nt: TGTGCCATCACTGGGACAGGTTACAATGAGCAGTTCTTC
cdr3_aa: CAITGTGYNEQFF

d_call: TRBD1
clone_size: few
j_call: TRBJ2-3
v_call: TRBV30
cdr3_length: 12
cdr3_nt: TGTGCCTGGAGCGCAGGGGGTGATACGCAGTATTTT
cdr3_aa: CAWSAGGDTQYF

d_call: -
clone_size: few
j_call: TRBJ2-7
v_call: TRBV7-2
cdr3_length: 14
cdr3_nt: TGTGCCAGCAGCTTTCTTCCAGGGTGGTACGAGCAGTACTTC
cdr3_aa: CASSFLPGWYEQYF

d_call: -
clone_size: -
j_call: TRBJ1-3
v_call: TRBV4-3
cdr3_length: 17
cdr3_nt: TGCGCCAGCAGCCAAGAAGAGTCGGAGGTCTCTGGAAACACCATATATTTT
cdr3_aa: CASSQEESEVSGNTIYF

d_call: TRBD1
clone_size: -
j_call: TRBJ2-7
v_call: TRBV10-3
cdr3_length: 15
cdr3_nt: TGTGCCATCAGTGGATCGGGACAGGGTCTCTACGAGCAGTACTTC
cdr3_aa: CAISGSGQGLYEQYF

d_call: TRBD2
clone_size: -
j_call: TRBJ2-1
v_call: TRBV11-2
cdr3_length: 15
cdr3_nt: TGTGCCAGCAGGGCCCCGGGACTACCCTTCAATGAGCAGTTCTTC
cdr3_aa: CASRAPGLPFNEQFF

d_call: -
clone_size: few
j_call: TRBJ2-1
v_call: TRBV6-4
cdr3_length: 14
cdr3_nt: TGTGCCAGCAGTGACTCGTTGGGGGTCAATGAGCAGTTCTTC
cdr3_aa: CASSDSLGVNEQFF

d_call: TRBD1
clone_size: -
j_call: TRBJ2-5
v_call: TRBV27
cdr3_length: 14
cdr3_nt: TGTGCCAGCAGTTACAGGGGTGAAAGGGAGACCCAGTACTTC
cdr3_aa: CASSYRGERETQYF

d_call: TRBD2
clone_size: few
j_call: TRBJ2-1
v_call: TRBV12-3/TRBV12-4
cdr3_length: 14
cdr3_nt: TGTGCCAGCAGTTTTAGCGGGGGCAACAATGAGCAGTTCTTC
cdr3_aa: CASSFSGGNNEQFF

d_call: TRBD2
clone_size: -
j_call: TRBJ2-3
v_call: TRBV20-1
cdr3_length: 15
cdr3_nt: TGCAGTGCCCCCCCAGCGGGAGCGAGCACAGATACGCAGTATTTT
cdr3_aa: CSAPPAGASTDTQYF

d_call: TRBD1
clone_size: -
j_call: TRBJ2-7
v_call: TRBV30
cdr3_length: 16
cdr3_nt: TGTGCCTGGTGTCCCCCCCGTGGGACAGGGGCCTACGAGCAGTACTTC
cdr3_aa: CAWCPPRGTGAYEQYF

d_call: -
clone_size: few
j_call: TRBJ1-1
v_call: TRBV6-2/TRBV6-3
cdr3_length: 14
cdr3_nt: TGTGCCAGCGAAGCAGCCTTGACGAACACTGAAGCTTTCTTT
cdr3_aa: CASEAALTNTEAFF

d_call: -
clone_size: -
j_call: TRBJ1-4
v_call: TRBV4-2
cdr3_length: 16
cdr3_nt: TGTGCCAGCAGCCAAGATAGTGGCAGGGGAGATGAAAAACTGTTTTTT
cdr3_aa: CASSQDSGRGDEKLFF

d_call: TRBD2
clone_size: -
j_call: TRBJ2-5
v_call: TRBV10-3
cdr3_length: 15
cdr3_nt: TGTGCCATCAGTACCCCGGCAGGGAGGGCAGAGACCCAGTACTTC
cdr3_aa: CAISTPAGRAETQYF

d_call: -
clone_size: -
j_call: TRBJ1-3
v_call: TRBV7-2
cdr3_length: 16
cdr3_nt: TGTGCCAGCAGCTTCAGAGGGTCGGGTTCTGGAAACACCATATATTTT
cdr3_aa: CASSFRGSGSGNTIYF

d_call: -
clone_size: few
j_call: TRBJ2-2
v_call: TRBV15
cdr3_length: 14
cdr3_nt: TGTGCCACCAGCAGAGATATCGATGCCGGGGAGCTGTTTTTT
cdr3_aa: CATSRDIDAGELFF

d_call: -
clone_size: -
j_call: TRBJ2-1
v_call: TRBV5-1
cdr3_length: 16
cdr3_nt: TGCGCCAGCAGTCAGGGTGGTGGGGGACCCTACAATGAGCAGTTCTTC
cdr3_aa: CASSQGGGGPYNEQFF